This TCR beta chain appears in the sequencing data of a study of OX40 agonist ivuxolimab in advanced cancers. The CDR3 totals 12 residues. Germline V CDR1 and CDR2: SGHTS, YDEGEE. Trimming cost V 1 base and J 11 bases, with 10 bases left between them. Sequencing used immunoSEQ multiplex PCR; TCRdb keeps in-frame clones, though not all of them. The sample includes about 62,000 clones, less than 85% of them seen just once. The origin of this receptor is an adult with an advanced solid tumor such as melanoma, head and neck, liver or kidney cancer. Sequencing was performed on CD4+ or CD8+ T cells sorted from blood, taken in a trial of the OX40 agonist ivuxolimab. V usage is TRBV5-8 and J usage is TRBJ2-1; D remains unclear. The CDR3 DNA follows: TGTGCCAGCAGCTTGAGGCTCACCAAGCAGTTCTTC. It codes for CASSLRLTKQFF.